This T cell receptor (beta chain) was observed in a study of T cells in Graves' hyperthyroidism and ophthalmopathy. Findings and limits, study-wide: It was a median about 6 months before onset that the model predicted ophthalmopathy.

This clonotype was picked up a small number of times. Its cognate antigen is unknown. The CDR3 has 14 residues. Per germline, CDR1 KGHSH and CDR2 LQKENI. Between the trimmed V and J ends, which lost 0 bases and 5 bases, there was a span of 10 bases. The cohort's ophthalmopathy patients, a group with duration under 3 months, had a Clinical Activity Score of at least 3 and a NOSPECS grade of at least 4. The study based diagnoses on clinical symptoms, serum thyroxine and TRAb, thyroid ultrasound and orbital computed tomography. TCR beta CDR3 sequences were amplified from RNA transcripts. TCR CDR3 regions were first amplified by RT-PCR with HTBI primers. MiXCR, applied by TCRdb to the multiplex PCR reads, yields one record per CDR3 protein. The sample holds hundreds of thousands of distinct CDR3 sequences, approximately 20% seen once.

This TCR was sampled from a man younger than 40 with Graves' ophthalmopathy. V gene TRBV18 combines with J gene TRBJ2-5, with D possibly TRBD1 on 5 matching bases. Sequenced sample: blood. DNA of the CDR3: TGTGCCAGCTCACCACCGGCAGGGTCCGAGACCCAGTACTTC. This sequence encodes CASSPPAGSETQYF.